The 26 T cell receptor beta chains below were found in one sample sequenced in a study of cytomegalovirus exposure and HLA in healthy donors. A multiplex PCR was run with 60 Vbeta primers and 13 Jbeta primers. Data came from immunoSEQ multiplex PCR; TCRdb stores just in-frame clones and leaves some out. The table shows about 190,000 clones, with around three quarters occurring only once. Material: PBMCs. The receptor source for this set is a woman in her thirties in good health and CMV-seropositive.

This clone turned up a few times. V is TRBV5-6 and J is TRBJ1-1, with a weak D call TRBD1 (6 bases). CDR3 size: 16 residues. V lost 2 bases and J lost 0, with 14 bases in between. CDR1 and CDR2 (germline): SGHDT, YYEEEE. The CDR3 sequence is CASSFGDRILNTEAFF. In DNA form, the CDR3 reads TGTGCCAGCAGCTTTGGAGACAGGATCCTGAACACTGAAGCTTTCTTT.

The chain uses TRBV5-1 and TRBJ1-2; D gene ambiguous. The V gene lost 2 bases and the J gene lost 1 base, with 9 bases spanning the gap. Germline CDR1 SGHRS, CDR2 YFSETQ. The CDR3 runs 14 residues. CDR3 DNA: TGCGCCAGCAGCTTCACCGAGAATAACTATGGCTACACCTTC. Translated, it gives CASSFTENNYGYTF.

This clone was picked up a small number of times. The rearrangement uses TRBV10-1 and TRBJ2-7, with 8 bases lining up with TRBD1. Per germline, CDR1 WNHNN and CDR2 SYGVQD (reference sequence). V was pared by 5 bases and J by 2 bases, with 14 bases of the junction left unmatched. The CDR3 runs to 17 residues. DNA for the CDR3: TGCGCCAGCAGTTCTCGGACAGGGAAGGACGTTACCTACGAGCAGTACTTC. Its protein is CASSSRTGKDVTYEQYF.

The rearrangement uses TRBV5-6 and TRBJ2-7; TRBD1 matches at 7 bases. This CDR3 spans 13 amino acids. CDR1 is SGHDT, CDR2 YYEEEE, per germline. Losses at the gene ends were 3 bases for V and 3 bases for J; bases not matched to a gene: 3. The CDR3 here is CASSWGTDYEQYF. The CDR3 nucleotides are TGTGCCAGCAGCTGGGGGACAGACTACGAGCAGTACTTC.

On this clone itself: Compared with germline, one end of the junction differs, possibly owing to a read error. This chain connects TRBV7-9 to TRBJ2-7; 7 nucleotides align to TRBD2. This CDR3 spans 14 amino acids. Germline CDR1 SEHNR, CDR2 FQNEAQ (reference sequence). CDR3 in amino acids: CSSSLIGGGYEQYF. In nucleotides, the CDR3 is TGTTCCAGCAGCTTAATCGGGGGAGGGTACGAGCAGTACTTC.

This clone showed up just a few times. V gene TRBV11-2 combines with J gene TRBJ2-7, with TRBD1 matching over 9 bases. The CDR3 sequence is 13 residues long. Germline CDR1 SGHAT, CDR2 FQNNGV. After removal of 6 bases from V and 7 bases from J, the junction contained 7 bases not matched to a gene. The CDR3 loop is CASSYSDRGEQYF. CDR3 bases: TGTGCCAGCAGTTACTCGGACAGGGGTGAGCAGTACTTC.

The chain couples TRBV10-3 to TRBJ1-4, with D possibly being TRBD1 (5 bases). The CDR3 length is 14 residues. V lost 10 bases and J 5 bases, leaving 17 bases between the germline ends. Germline loops: CDR1 ENHRY, CDR2 SYGVKD. CDR3 sequence (DNA): TGTGCCACCAAAACTACAGGCCCCAATGAAAAACTGTTTTTT. It codes for CATKTTGPNEKLFF.

The V and J genes are TRBV10-3 and TRBJ2-3; 10 bases are shared with TRBD2. Germline CDR1 ENHRY, CDR2 SYGVKD. The CDR3 contains 17 residues. V lost 4 bases, J lost 4 bases, and 11 bases stayed unmatched. This chain's CDR3 is CAISVRLAGVNADTQYF. The CDR3 DNA follows: TGTGCCATCAGTGTAAGGCTAGCGGGAGTTAACGCAGATACGCAGTATTTT.

This clone was found once. The rearrangement joins TRBV19 to TRBJ1-1, with D unresolved. Trimming cost V 7 bases and J 4 bases, with 16 bases left between them. The germline V gene encodes CDR1 LNHDA and CDR2 SQIVND (reference sequence). This CDR3 comprises 14 residues. The CDR3 DNA reads as TGTGCCAGTATTCTGCAACCGGGAGCCACTGAAGCTTTCTTT. It yields the protein CASILQPGATEAFF.

The chain recombines TRBV28 with TRBJ1-1; 7 nucleotides line up with TRBD1. The CDR3 is 14 residues long. V was pared by 7 bases and J by 0 bases, with 5 bases of the junction left unmatched. Germline CDR1 reads MDHEN; CDR2 reads SYDVKM. Written as DNA, the CDR3 is TGTGCCAGCATTTACAGGGGCATGAACACTGAAGCTTTCTTT. It yields the protein CASIYRGMNTEAFF.

The sample holds one count of this clone. The rearrangement links TRBV5-1 to TRBJ1-2; weak D call: TRBD1 (5 bases). Trimming pared 0 bases from V and 8 bases from J, leaving 11 bases between. Germline V gene data show CDR1 as SGHRS and CDR2 as YFSETQ. The CDR3 runs to 13 residues. The CDR3 DNA is TGCGCCAGCAGCTTGGAGGCAGGGCACGGCTACACCTTC. Protein product: CASSLEAGHGYTF.

The rearrangement uses TRBV2 and TRBJ1-2; TRBD1 matches 10 bases. CDR3 length equals 15 residues. Losses at the gene ends were 7 bases for V and 5 bases for J; bases not matched to a gene: 10. Germline V lookup: CDR1 SNHLY, CDR2 FYNNEI. The CDR3 DNA sequence: TGTGCCAGCACCCCAGACAGGGGGCGCAGTTATGGCTACACCTTC. Its protein is CASTPDRGRSYGYTF.

V is TRBV9 and J is TRBJ1-3; tentative D call: TRBD1 (5 bases). The CDR3 has 16 amino acids. V dropped 2 bases and J dropped 0 bases, with 12 bases sitting between them. Germline V gene sequence: CDR1 SGDLS, CDR2 YYNGEE. As DNA, the CDR3 is TGTGCCAGCAGCGTCGGACACCCCAACTCTGGAAACACCATATATTTT. It translates to CASSVGHPNSGNTIYF. Variable domain in full (rest from reference TRBV9 and TRBJ1-3): DSGVTQTPKHLITATGQRVTLRCSPRSGDLSVYWYQQSLDQGLQFLIQYYNGEERAKGNILERFSAQQFPDLHSELNLSSLELGDSALYFCASSVGHPNSGNTIYFGEGSWLTVV.

The chain has TRBV7-8 and TRBJ1-2; 7 nucleotides agree with TRBD1. The CDR3 spans 15 residues. Germline CDR1 reads SGHVS; CDR2 reads FQNEAQ. J was trimmed by 1 base and V by 5 bases; bases with no gene match: 7. The CDR3 sequence is CASSRSRQGNYGYTF. The CDR3 DNA follows: TGTGCCAGCAGCCGTAGCCGACAGGGTAACTATGGCTACACCTTC.

This chain's CDR3 is CASSQGGGGLGYRIKGRLFF. CDR3 DNA: TGCGCCAGCAGCCAAGGGGGAGGCGGTTTGGGGTACAGGATCAAGGGTCGGCTGTTCTTC. This chain connects TRBV4-1 to TRBJ2-1; a possible D gene is TRBD2 (6 bases). The CDR3 spans 20 residues. Per the germline V gene, CDR1 is MGHRA and CDR2 is YSYEKL. Trimming shortened V by 1 base and J by 15 bases, and 37 bases separated the two germline ends.

The genes are TRBV5-8 and TRBJ1-5; D may be TRBD1 (6 bases). From germline, CDR1 is SGHTS and CDR2 YDEGEE. The CDR3 spans 17 residues. Deletions cut 2 bases from V and 6 bases from J, with 21 bases between. This chain's CDR3 is CASSFRPGTPGPQPQHF. Here the CDR3 DNA reads TGTGCCAGCAGCTTTAGGCCCGGGACACCGGGCCCTCAGCCCCAGCATTTT.

This chain uses TRBV15 with TRBJ1-4; 11 bases agree with TRBD1. The CDR3 loop spans 16 amino acids. The V gene end was trimmed by 2 bases and the J gene end by 2 bases; junction bases not matched to a gene: 1. Germline loops: CDR1 LNHNV, CDR2 YYDKDF (reference sequence). The CDR3 nucleotides are TGTGCCACCAGCAGAAGGACAGGGGGCACTAATGAAAAACTGTTTTTT. It specifies CATSRRTGGTNEKLFF.

The CDR3 bases are TGTGCCAGCAGCGTCCGTGGGCAGGGCGGAAAACTGTTTTTT. Translating it yields CASSVRGQGGKLFF. The chain carries TRBV7-2 and TRBJ1-4, with D tentatively TRBD1 (5 bases). V lost 5 bases, J lost 10 bases, and 17 bases lay in between. The CDR3 consists of 14 residues. The germline CDR1 and CDR2 sequences are SGHTA and FQGNSA.

This clone was recorded a few times. The rearrangement uses TRBV28 and TRBJ2-7; TRBD2 agrees at 12 bases. Trimming cost V 4 bases and J 0 bases; bases outside gene matches: 10. There are 18 residues in the CDR3. The V gene's germline CDR1 is MDHEN and CDR2 SYDVKM. CDR3 sequence reads: CASSYPLAGGHGSYEQYF. CDR3 nucleotide sequence: TGTGCCAGCAGTTACCCCCTAGCGGGGGGGCATGGCTCCTACGAGCAGTACTTC.

The V gene is TRBV9, the J gene TRBJ2-1, with 8 bases lining up with TRBD2. Germline trimming cut 0 bases from V and 10 bases from J; bases unmatched to any gene: 3. Germline-derived CDR1 and CDR2 are SGDLS and YYNGEE. There are 13 residues in the CDR3. The chain's CDR3 is CASSVGVAGEQFF. The CDR3 DNA is TGTGCCAGCAGCGTAGGGGTAGCGGGGGAGCAGTTCTTC.

The chain joins TRBV6-4 to TRBJ2-1; maybe TRBD1 (6 bases). Trimming took off 5 bases at V and 2 bases at J, with 16 bases between the two ends. This CDR3 has 16 residues. Germline V gene data show CDR1 as MRHNA and CDR2 as SNTAGT. This chain's CDR3 is CASSRQVNSAYNEQFF. For the CDR3, the DNA is TGTGCCAGCAGTCGACAGGTCAACTCAGCCTACAATGAGCAGTTCTTC.

The V and J genes are TRBV9 and TRBJ2-2; possible D gene TRBD1, 5 bases. CDR1 is SGDLS and CDR2 is YYNGEE in the germline V gene. The CDR3 has 16 residues. The ends were cut back, 0 bases at V and 2 bases at J, with 11 bases in the middle. Here the CDR3 reads CASSVDYGANTGELFF. Here the CDR3 DNA reads TGTGCCAGCAGCGTAGATTATGGGGCAAACACCGGGGAGCTGTTTTTT.

The rearrangement joins TRBV7-9 to TRBJ1-6, with no clear D. This CDR3 has 15 residues. CDR1 is SEHNR, CDR2 FQNEAQ, per germline (reference sequence). V gave up 5 bases and J gave up 6 bases, with 14 bases separating them. The CDR3 here is CASSPRERVNSPLHF. The CDR3 coding sequence is TGTGCCAGCAGCCCCAGAGAGAGGGTTAATTCACCCCTCCACTTT.

The V gene is TRBV7-9, the J gene TRBJ1-2, with D hard to call. Looked up from germline, CDR1 is SEHNR and CDR2 is FQNEAQ (reference sequence). Trimming left V 1 base short and J 0 bases short, with 6 bases between. The CDR3 has 14 residues. The CDR3 loop reads CASSLGATNYGYTF. CDR3 bases: TGTGCCAGCAGCTTAGGGGCAACTAACTATGGCTACACCTTC.

The chain has TRBV28 and TRBJ2-7; perhaps TRBD2 as D (6 bases). The CDR3 covers 13 residues. V lost 5 bases, J lost 3 bases, and 11 bases lay in between. Germline values: CDR1 MDHEN, CDR2 SYDVKM. CDR3 in amino acids: CASSIGTYYEQYF. CDR3 DNA: TGTGCCAGCAGTATCGGGACTTACTACGAGCAGTACTTC.

The chain joins TRBV19 to TRBJ1-4, with D unclear. Germline V gene sequence: CDR1 LNHDA, CDR2 SQIVND (reference sequence). Trimming stripped 5 bases from V and 3 bases from J, with 10 bases between. The CDR3 runs 14 residues. The CDR3 loop reads CASSPGTANEKLFF. CDR3 in DNA: TGTGCCAGTAGTCCCGGAACAGCTAATGAAAAACTGTTTTTT.